This T cell receptor beta chain is drawn from a study of T cell responses to AZD1222 COVID-19 vaccine. The germline V gene has CDR1 SGHTA and CDR2 FQGNSA. The CDR3 runs 18 residues. V gave up 5 bases and J gave up 2 bases, with 21 bases separating them. Turning to this clone: Antigen: not known.

Whole-study findings and limits: Sampling that yielded the repertoires occurred only after the peak T cell response. Baseline serology detected seropositivity in only six or seven AZD1222 recipients. Donor demographics were predominantly white British with a female majority; clonal diversity may be underestimated. Vaccine-related CD4 TCRs covered spike, predominating at 160-218 and 743-854.

Measured with immunoSEQ multiplex PCR; TCRdb has only the in-frame clones, and not every one. The top ten clones hold roughly 4.9% of a sample with 80,000 to 95,000 clones, under 95% of them seen once. The chain joins TRBV7-2 to TRBJ2-2, with TRBD2 as a possible D gene (6 bases). This clonotype originated in an adult in good health. This specimen was peripheral blood, taken on day 0 of AZD1222 vaccination. This CDR3 is CASSPQGIWGGNTGELFF. The CDR3 region has the DNA TGTGCCAGCAGCCCCCAAGGGATTTGGGGAGGAAACACCGGGGAGCTGTTTTTT.